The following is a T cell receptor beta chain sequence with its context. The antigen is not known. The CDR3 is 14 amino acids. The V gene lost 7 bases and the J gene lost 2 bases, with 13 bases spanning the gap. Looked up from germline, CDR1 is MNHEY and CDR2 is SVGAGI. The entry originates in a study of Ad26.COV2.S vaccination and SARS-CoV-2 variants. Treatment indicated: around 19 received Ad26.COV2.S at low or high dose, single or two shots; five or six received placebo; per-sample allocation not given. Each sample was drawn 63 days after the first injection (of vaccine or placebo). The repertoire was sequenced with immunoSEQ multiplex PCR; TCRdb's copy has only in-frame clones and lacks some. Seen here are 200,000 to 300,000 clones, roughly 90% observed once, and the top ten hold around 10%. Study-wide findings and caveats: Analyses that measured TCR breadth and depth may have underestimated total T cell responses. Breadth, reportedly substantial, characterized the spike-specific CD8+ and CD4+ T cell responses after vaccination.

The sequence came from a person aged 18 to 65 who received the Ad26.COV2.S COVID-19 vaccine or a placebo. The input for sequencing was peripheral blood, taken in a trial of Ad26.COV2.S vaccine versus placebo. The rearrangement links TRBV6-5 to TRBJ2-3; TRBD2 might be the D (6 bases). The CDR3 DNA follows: TGTGCCAGCACATGGGGACTTATCACAGATACGCAGTATTTT. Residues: CASTWGLITDTQYF.